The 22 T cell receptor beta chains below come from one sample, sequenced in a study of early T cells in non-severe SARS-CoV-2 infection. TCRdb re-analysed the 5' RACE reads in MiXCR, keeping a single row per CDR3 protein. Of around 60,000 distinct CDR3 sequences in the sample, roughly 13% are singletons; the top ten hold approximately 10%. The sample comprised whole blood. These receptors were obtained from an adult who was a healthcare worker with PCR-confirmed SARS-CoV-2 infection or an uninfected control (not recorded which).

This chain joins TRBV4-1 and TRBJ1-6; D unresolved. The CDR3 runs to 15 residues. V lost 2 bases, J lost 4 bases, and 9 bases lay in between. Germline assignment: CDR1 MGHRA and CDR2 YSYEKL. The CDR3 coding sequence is TGCGCCAGCAGCCAAATACTGGCTTATAATTCACCCCTCCACTTT. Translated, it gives CASSQILAYNSPLHF.

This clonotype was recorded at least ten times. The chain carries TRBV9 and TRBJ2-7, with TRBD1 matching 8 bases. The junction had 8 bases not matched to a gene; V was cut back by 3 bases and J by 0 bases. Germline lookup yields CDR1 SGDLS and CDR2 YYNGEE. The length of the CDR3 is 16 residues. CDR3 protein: CASSAHPDRASYEQYF. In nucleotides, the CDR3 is TGTGCCAGCAGCGCTCACCCGGACAGGGCCTCCTACGAGCAGTACTTC. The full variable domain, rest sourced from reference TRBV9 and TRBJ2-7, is DSGVTQTPKHLITATGQRVTLRCSPRSGDLSVYWYQQSLDQGLQFLIQYYNGEERAKGNILERFSAQQFPDLHSELNLSSLELGDSALYFCASSAHPDRASYEQYFGPGTRLTVT.

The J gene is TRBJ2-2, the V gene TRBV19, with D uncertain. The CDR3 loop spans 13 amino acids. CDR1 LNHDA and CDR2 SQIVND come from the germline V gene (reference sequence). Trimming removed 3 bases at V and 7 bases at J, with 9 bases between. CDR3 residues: CASSMPVIGELFF. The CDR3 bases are TGTGCCAGTAGTATGCCGGTCATCGGGGAGCTGTTTTTT.

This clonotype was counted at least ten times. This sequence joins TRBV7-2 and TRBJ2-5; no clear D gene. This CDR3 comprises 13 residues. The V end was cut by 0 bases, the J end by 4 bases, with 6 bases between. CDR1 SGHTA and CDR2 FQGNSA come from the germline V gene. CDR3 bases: TGTGCCAGCAGCTTAGCGTTAAGAGAGACCCAGTACTTC. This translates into CASSLALRETQYF.

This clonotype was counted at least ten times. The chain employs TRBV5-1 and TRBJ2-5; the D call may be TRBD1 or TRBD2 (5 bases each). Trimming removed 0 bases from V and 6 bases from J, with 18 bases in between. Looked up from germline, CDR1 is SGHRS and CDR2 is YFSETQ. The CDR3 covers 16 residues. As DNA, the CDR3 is TGCGCCAGCAGCTTGGCCCCGGCAGGGACCATCCAGACCCAGTACTTC. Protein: CASSLAPAGTIQTQYF. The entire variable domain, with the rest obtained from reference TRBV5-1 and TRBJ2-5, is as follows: KAGVTQTPRYLIKTRGQQVTLSCSPISGHRSVSWYQQTPGQGLQFLFEYFSETQRNKGNFPGRFSGRQFSNSRSEMNVSTLELGDSALYLCASSLAPAGTIQTQYFGPGTRLLVL.

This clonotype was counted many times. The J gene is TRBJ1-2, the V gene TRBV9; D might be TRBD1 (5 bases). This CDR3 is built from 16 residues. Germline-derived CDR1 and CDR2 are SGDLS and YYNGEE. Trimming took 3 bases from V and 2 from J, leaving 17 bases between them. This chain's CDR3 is CASSARRAGRNYGYTF. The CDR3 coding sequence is TGTGCCAGCAGCGCACGGAGGGCAGGGCGGAACTATGGCTACACCTTC.

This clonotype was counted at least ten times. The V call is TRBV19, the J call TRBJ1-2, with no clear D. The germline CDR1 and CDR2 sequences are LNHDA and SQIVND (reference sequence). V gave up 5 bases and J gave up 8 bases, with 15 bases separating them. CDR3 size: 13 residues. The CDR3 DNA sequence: TGTGCCAGTAGTCTCAGCCGGGCACGAGGCTACACCTTC. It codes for CASSLSRARGYTF. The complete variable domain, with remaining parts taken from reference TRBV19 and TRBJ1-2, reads DGGITQSPKYLFRKEGQNVTLSCEQNLNHDAMYWYRQDPGQGLRLIYYSQIVNDFQKGDIAEGYSVSREKKESFPLTVTSAQKNPTAFYLCASSLSRARGYTFGSGTRLTVV.

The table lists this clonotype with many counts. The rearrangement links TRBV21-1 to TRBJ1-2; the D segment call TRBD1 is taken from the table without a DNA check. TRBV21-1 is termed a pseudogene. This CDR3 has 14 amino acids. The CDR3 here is CASSKEEGGNGYTF. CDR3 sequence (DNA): TGTGCCAGCAGCAAAGAAGAAGGGGGGAATGGCTACACCTTC.

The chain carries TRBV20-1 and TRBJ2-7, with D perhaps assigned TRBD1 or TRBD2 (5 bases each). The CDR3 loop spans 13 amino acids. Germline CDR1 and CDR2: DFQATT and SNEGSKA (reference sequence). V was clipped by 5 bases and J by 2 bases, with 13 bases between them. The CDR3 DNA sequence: TGCAGTGCTGGACGACCGGGGCCCTACGAGCAGTACTTC. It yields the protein CSAGRPGPYEQYF.

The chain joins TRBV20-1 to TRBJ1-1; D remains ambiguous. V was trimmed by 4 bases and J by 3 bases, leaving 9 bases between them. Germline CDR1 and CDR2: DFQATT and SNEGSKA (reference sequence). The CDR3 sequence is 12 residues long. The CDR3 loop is CSATPPYTEAFF. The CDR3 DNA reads TGCAGTGCTACTCCTCCGTACACTGAAGCTTTCTTT.

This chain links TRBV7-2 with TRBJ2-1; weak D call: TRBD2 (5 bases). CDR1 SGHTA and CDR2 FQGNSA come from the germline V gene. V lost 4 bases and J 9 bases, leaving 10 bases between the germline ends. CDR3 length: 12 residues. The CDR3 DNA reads TGTGCCAGCAGCTGGACGGCGGGTGAGCAGTTCTTC. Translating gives CASSWTAGEQFF.

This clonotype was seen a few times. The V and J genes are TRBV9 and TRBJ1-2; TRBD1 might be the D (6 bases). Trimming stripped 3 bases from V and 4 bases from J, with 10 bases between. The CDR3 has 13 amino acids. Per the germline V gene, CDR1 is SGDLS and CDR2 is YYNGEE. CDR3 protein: CASSAGQLYGYTF. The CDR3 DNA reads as TGTGCCAGCAGCGCCGGACAGCTCTATGGCTACACCTTC.

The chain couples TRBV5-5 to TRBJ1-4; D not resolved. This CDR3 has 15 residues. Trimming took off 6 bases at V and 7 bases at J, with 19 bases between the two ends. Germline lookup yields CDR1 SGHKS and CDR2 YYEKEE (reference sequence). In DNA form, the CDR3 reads TGTGCCAGCACCCGAGAAGGGCAAGGTATTGAAAAACTGTTTTTT. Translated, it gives CASTREGQGIEKLFF.

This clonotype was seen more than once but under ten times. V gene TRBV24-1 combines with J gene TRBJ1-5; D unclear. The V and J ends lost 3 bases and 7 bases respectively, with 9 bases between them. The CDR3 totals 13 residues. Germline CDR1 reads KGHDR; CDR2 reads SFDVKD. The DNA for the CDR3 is TGTGCCACCAGTGATCACTCACTCCAGCCCCAGCATTTT. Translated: CATSDHSLQPQHF.

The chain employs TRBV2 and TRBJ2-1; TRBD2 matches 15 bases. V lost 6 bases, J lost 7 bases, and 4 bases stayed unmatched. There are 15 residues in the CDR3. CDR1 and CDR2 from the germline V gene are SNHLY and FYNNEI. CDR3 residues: CASRVGLAGGNEQFF. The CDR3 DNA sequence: TGTGCCAGCAGAGTAGGACTAGCGGGGGGGAATGAGCAGTTCTTC.

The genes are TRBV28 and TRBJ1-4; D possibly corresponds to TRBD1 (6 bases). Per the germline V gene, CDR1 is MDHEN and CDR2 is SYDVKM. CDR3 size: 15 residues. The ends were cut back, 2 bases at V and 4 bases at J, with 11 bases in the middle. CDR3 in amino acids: CASSLGGAVNEKLFF. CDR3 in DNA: TGTGCCAGCAGTTTAGGGGGGGCAGTTAATGAAAAACTGTTTTTT.

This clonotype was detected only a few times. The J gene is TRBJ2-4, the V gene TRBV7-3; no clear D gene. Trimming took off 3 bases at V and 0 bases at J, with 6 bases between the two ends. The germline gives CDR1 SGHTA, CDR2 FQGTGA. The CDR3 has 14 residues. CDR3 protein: CASSLVLAKNIQYF. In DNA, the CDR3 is TGTGCCAGCAGCTTGGTTTTAGCCAAAAACATTCAGTACTTC.

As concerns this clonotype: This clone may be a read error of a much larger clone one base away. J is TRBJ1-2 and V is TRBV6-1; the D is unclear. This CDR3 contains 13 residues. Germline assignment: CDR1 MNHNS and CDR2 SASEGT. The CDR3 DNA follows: TGTGCCTGCAGTGAGTCCAGCTTCTATGGCTACACCTTC. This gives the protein CACSESSFYGYTF.

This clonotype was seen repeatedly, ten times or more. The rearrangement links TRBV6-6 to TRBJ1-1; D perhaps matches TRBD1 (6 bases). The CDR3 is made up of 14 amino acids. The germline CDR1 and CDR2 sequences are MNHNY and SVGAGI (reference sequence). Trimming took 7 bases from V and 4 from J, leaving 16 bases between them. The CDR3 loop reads CASTRTASGTEAFF. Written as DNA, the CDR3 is TGTGCCAGCACTCGGACAGCCTCTGGCACTGAAGCTTTCTTT.

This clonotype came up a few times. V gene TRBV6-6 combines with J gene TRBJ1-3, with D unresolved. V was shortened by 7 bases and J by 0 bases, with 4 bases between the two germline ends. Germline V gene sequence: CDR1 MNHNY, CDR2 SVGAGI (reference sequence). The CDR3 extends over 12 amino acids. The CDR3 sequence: CASTVSGNTIYF. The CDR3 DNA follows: TGTGCCAGCACCGTCTCTGGAAACACCATATATTTT.

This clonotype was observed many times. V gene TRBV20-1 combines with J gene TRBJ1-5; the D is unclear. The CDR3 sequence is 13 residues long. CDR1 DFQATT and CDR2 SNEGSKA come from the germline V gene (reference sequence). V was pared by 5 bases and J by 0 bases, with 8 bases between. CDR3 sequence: CSAAPDSNQPQHF. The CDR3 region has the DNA TGCAGTGCTGCCCCCGATAGCAATCAGCCCCAGCATTTT.

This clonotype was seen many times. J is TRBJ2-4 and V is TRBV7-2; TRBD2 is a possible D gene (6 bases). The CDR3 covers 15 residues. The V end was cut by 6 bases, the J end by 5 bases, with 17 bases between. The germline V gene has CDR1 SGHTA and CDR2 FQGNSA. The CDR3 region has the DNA TGTGCCAGCAGTCGTACGGGACTGAGGGAAAACATTCAGTACTTC. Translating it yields CASSRTGLRENIQYF.